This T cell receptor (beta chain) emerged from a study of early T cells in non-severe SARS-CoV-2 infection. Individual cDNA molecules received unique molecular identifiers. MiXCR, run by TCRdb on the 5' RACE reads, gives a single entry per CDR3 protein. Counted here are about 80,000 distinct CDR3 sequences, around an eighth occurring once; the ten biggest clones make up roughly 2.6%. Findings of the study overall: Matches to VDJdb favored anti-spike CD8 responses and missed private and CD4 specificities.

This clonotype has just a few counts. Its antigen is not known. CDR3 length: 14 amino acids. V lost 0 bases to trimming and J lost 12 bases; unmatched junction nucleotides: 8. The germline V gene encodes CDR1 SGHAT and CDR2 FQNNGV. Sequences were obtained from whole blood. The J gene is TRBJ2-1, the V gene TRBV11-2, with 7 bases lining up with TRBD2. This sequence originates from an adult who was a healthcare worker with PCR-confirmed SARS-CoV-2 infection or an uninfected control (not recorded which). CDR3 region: CASSLEPTSVAQFF. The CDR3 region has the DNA TGTGCCAGCAGCTTAGAGCCTACTAGCGTGGCGCAGTTCTTC. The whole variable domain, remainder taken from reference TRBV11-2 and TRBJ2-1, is EAGVAQSPRYKIIEKRQSVAFWCNPISGHATLYWYQQILGQGPKLLIQFQNNGVVDDSQLPKDRFSAERLKGVDSTLKIQPAKLEDSAVYLCASSLEPTSVAQFFGPGTRLTVL.